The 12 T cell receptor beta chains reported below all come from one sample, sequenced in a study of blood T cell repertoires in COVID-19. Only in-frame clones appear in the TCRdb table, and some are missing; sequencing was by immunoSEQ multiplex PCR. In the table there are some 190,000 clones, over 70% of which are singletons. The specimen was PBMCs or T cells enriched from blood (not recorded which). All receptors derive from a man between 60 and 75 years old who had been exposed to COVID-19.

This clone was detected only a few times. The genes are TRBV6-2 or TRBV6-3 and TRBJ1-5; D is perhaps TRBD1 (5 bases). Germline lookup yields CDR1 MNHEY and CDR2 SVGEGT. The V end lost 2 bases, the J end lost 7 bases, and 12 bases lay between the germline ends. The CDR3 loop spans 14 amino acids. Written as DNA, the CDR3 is TGTGCCAGCAGTTACCACGGGGGGGACCAGCCCCAGCATTTT. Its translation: CASSYHGGDQPQHF.

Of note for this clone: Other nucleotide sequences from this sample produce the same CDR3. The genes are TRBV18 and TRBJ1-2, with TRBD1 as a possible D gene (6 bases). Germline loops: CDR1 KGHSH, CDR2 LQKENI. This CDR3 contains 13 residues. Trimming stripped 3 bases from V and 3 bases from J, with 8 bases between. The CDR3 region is CASSPRTDYGYTF. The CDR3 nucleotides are TGTGCCAGCTCACCCCGGACAGACTATGGCTACACCTTC.

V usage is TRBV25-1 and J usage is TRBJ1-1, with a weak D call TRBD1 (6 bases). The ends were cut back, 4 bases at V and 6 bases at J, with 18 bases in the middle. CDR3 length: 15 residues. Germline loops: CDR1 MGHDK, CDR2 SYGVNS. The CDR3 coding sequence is TGTGCCAGCAGTGCGGGCGTTTACAAGGGGGCTGAAGCTTTCTTT. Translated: CASSAGVYKGAEAFF.

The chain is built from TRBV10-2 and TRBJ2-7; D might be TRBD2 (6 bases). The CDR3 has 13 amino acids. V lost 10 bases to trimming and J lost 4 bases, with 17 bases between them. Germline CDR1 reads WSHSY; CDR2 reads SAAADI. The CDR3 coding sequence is TGCGCCACCGAGGTACTAGCAGGATACGAGCAGTACTTC. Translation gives CATEVLAGYEQYF.

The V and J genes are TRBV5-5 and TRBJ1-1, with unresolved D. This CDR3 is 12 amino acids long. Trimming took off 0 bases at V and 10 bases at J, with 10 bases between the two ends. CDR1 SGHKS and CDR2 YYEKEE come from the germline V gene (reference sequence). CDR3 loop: CASSLAGPGAFF. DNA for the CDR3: TGTGCCAGCAGCTTGGCAGGCCCTGGAGCTTTCTTT.

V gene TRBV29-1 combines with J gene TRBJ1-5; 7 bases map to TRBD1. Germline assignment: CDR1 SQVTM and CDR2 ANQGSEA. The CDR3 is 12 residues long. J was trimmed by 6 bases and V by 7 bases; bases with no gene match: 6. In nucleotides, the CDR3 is TGCAGCGCCGGGACAGTCGGTCAGCCCCAGCATTTT. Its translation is CSAGTVGQPQHF.

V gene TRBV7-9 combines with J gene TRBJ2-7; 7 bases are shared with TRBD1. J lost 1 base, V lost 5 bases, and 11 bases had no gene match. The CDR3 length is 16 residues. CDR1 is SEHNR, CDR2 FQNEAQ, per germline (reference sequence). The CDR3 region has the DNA TGTGCCAGCAGCCGTCAACTGACAGGGCCATCCTACGAGCAGTACTTC. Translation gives CASSRQLTGPSYEQYF.

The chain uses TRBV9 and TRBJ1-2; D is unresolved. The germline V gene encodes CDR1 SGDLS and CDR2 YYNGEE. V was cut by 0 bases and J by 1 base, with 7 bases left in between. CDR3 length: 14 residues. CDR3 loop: CASSVGGLNYGYTF. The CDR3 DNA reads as TGTGCCAGCAGCGTAGGCGGGCTTAACTATGGCTACACCTTC.

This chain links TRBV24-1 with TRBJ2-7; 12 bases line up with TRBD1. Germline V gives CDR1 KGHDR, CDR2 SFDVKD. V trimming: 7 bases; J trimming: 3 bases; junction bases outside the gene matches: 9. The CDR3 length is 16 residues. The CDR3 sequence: CATSTTGTGGHYEQYF. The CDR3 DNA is TGTGCCACCAGCACAACCGGGACAGGGGGCCACTACGAGCAGTACTTC.

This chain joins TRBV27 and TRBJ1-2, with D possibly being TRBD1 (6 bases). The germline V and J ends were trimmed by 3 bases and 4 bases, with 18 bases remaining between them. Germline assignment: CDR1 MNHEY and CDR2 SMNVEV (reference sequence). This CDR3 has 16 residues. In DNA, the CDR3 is TGTGCCAGCAGTTTGTTCGGGGGGGCAGCACCCTATGGCTACACCTTC. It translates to CASSLFGGAAPYGYTF.

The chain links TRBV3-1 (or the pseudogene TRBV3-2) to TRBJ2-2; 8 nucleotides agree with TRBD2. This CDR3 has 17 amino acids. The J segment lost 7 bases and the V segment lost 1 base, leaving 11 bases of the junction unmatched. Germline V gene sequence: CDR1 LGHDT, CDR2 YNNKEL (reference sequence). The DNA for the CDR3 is TGTGCCAGCAGCCAAGTTCAAAAGCGGGAGTCGGTCGGGGAGCTGTTTTTT. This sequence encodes CASSQVQKRESVGELFF.

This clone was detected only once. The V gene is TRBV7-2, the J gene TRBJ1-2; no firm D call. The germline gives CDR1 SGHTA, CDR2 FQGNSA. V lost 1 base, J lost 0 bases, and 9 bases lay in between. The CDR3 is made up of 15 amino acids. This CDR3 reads CASSLGGLANYGYTF. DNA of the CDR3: TGTGCCAGCAGCTTAGGCGGATTAGCTAACTATGGCTACACCTTC. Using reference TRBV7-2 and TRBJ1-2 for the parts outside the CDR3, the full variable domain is GAGVSQSPSNKVTEKGKDVELRCDPISGHTALYWYRQSLGQGLEFLIYFQGNSAPDKSGLPSDRFSAERTGGSVSTLTIQRTQQEDSAVYLCASSLGGLANYGYTFGSGTRLTVV.